This T cell receptor (beta chain) was sequenced for a study of tumor and adjacent non-tumor tissue in lung cancer. Study overall: Samples averaged about 4.17 million productive TCRbeta reads each. Study-level findings and limits: TCR diversity was significantly greater in tumor than normal lung tissue. Tumor TCR diversity, when higher, was linked to shorter survival.

The template was RNA from unsorted bulk tissue. Distant lung tissue was collected more than 3 cm away from the tumor edge. Donors were chemotherapy-naive, newly diagnosed lung cancer surgical patients in China, August–late 2014. This clonotype was seen at least ten times. Its specificity is not known. This CDR3 has 14 amino acids. Germline V gene sequence: CDR1 DFQATT, CDR2 SNEGSKA (reference sequence). J gave up 3 bases and V 2 bases, and 5 bases lay outside the gene matches. Three rounds of nested PCR, following a modified ARM-PCR protocol, produced the TCRbeta library. Using its own MiXCR run on the multiplex PCR reads, TCRdb lists one record per CDR3 protein. This table holds tens of thousands of distinct CDR3 sequences, under 70% found once.

Sequencing was done on a sample of distant non-tumor lung tissue. The receptor was derived from a woman in her fifties or sixties with non-small cell lung cancer. The genes are TRBV20-1 and TRBJ1-1; TRBD1 agrees at 8 bases. The CDR3 DNA reads TGCAGTGCTAGACAGACAGGGGTCCACACTGAAGCTTTCTTT. It translates to CSARQTGVHTEAFF.